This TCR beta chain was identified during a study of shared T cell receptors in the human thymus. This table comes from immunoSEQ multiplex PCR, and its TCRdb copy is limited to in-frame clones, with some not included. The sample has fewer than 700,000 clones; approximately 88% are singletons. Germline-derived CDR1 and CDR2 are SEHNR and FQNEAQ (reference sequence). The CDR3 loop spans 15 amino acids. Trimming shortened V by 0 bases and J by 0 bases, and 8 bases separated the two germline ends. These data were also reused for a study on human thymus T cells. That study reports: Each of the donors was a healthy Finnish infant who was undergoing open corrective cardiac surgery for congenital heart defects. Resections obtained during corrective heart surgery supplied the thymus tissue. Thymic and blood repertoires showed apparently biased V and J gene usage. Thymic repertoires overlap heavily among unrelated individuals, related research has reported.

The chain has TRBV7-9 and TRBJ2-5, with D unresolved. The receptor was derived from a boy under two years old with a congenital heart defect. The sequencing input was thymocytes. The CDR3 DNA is TGTGCCAGCAGCTTAGCGGCCAAGTACCAAGAGACCCAGTACTTC. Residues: CASSLAAKYQETQYF.